This T cell receptor beta chain was captured in a study of preoperative IRX-2 immunotherapy in early breast cancer. CDR1 MNHEY and CDR2 SMNVEV come from the germline V gene (reference sequence). This CDR3 is built from 13 residues. V was shortened by 2 bases and J by 7 bases, with 12 bases between the two germline ends. Data came from immunoSEQ multiplex PCR; TCRdb stores just in-frame clones and leaves some out. The table records about 15,000 clones, roughly 88% of them present only once. As to treatment: preoperative locoregional IRX-2 cytokine immunotherapy. Samples came from a phase Ib trial of preoperative locoregional IRX-2 cytokine immunotherapy.

Collection took place from a patient treated with IRX-2 immunotherapy. The genes are TRBV27 and TRBJ2-7, with D perhaps matching TRBD1 (5 bases). This receptor was identified in a human donor with breast cancer. The CDR3 spells CASSLSAGSEQYF. As DNA, the CDR3 is TGTGCCAGCAGTTTAAGCGCAGGGTCGGAGCAGTACTTC.